The clone carrying this TCR beta chain has just one count. The sample has other DNA sequences that encode this CDR3 too. This entry belongs to a study of control samples from healthy donors and cancer patients. This CDR3 is built from 15 residues. The V end was cut by 2 bases, the J end by 5 bases, with 13 bases between. Germline CDR1 reads SGHRS; CDR2 reads YFSETQ. Assay: immunoSEQ multiplex PCR; the TCRdb copy retains only in-frame clones and omits some. The sample shows around 150,000 clones, around nine tenths of them seen only once. The sequence derives from a man between 18 and 29 years old in good health. J is TRBJ1-4 and V is TRBV5-1; maybe TRBD1 (5 bases). Sequencing input: blood. CDR3 DNA sequence: TGCGCCAGCAGCTTAGTAGCGGGGGAAAATGAAAAACTGTTTTTT. It codes for CASSLVAGENEKLFF.